One sample yielded the 4 T cell receptor beta chains listed below, sequenced in a study of T-cell memory formation after mild COVID-19. TCRdb used MiXCR to reprocess the 5' RACE reads, holding one entry per CDR3 protein. Of some 450,000 distinct CDR3 sequences listed, around 20% were seen once; the top ten hold roughly 8%. The sample consisted of PBMCs or a T cell subset sorted from them (not recorded which). Receptors were obtained from an adult woman who had mild COVID-19 (a few samples of this study predate the infection). Cell type and time point are not known.

In its sample, this clonotype was seen a few times. CDR3 in amino acids: CASSVSRTGYEQYF. The DNA for the CDR3 is TGTGCCAGCAGCGTCTCCAGGACAGGGTACGAGCAGTACTTC. V usage is TRBV5-6 and J usage is TRBJ2-7, with 8 bases matching TRBD1. In germline, CDR1 is SGHDT, CDR2 YYEEEE. V lost 4 bases to trimming and J lost 4 bases; unmatched junction nucleotides: 7. This CDR3 comprises 14 residues.

This chain links TRBV27 with TRBJ2-1; 9 nucleotides agree with TRBD1. CDR1 is MNHEY and CDR2 is SMNVEV in the germline V gene (reference sequence). Trimming cost V 5 bases and J 9 bases; bases outside gene matches: 14. The length of the CDR3 is 16 residues. DNA of the CDR3: TGTGCCAGCAGTGAGTACCCGGGACAGGGAGCCGGTGAGCAGTTCTTC. Translated, it gives CASSEYPGQGAGEQFF.

This clonotype was picked up a small number of times. This chain joins TRBV27 and TRBJ1-6; D ambiguous. The V and J ends lost 2 bases and 10 bases respectively, with 12 bases between them. CDR1 and CDR2 from the germline V gene are MNHEY and SMNVEV (reference sequence). This CDR3 has 14 amino acids. CDR3 residues: CASSLSGWESPLHF. The CDR3 nucleotides are TGTGCCAGCAGTTTAAGTGGATGGGAGTCACCCCTCCACTTT.

This rearrangement joins TRBV7-8 to TRBJ2-2; TRBD1 matches 7 bases. This CDR3 region has 16 residues. V gave up 5 bases and J gave up 0 bases; unmatched junction bases: 6. CDR1 and CDR2 from the germline V gene are SGHVS and FQNEAQ. This CDR3 is CASSANRGPNTGELFF. CDR3 sequence (DNA): TGTGCCAGCAGCGCAAACAGGGGACCGAACACCGGGGAGCTGTTTTTT.